A single sample is the source of the 28 T cell receptor beta chains below, sequenced in a study of blood T cell repertoires in COVID-19. The protocol was immunoSEQ multiplex PCR, while the TCRdb copy is restricted to in-frame clones and leaves out a portion. The repertoire holds 400,000 to 450,000 clones, with about nine tenths as singletons. The sequenced sample consisted of peripheral blood. The receptors here all came from a woman aged 25-40 years with active or convalescent COVID-19.

This chain uses TRBV19 with TRBJ2-4; 7 bases match TRBD2. The CDR3 is 15 amino acids. The V gene end was trimmed by 4 bases and the J gene end by 5 bases; junction bases not matched to a gene: 8. Looked up from germline, CDR1 is LNHDA and CDR2 is SQIVND (reference sequence). The CDR3 DNA is TGTGCCAGTAGTACCCCGGGGGGTGGGGAAAACATTCAGTACTTC. Translating it yields CASSTPGGGENIQYF.

V gene TRBV12-5 combines with J gene TRBJ1-5; no definite D call. This CDR3 spans 19 amino acids. Trimming took off 0 bases at V and 2 bases at J, with 20 bases between the two ends. Germline CDR1 LGHNT, CDR2 FRNRAP. The CDR3 here is CASGLVPMPGMAGNQPQHF. The CDR3 DNA reads as TGTGCTAGTGGTTTGGTCCCGATGCCGGGGATGGCGGGCAATCAGCCCCAGCATTTT. Based on the CDR3 plus reference TRBV12-5 and TRBJ1-5, the full variable domain is DARVTQTPRHKVTEMGQEVTMRCQPILGHNTVFWYRQTMMQGLELLAYFRNRAPLDDSGMPKDRFSAEMPDATLATLKIQPSEPRDSAVYFCASGLVPMPGMAGNQPQHFGDGTRLSIL.

The chain joins TRBV18 to TRBJ2-7; no clear D gene. Germline CDR1 reads KGHSH; CDR2 reads LQKENI. This CDR3 has 14 residues. V lost 2 bases and J 2 bases, leaving 10 bases between the germline ends. CDR3: CASSPGRSAYEQYF. For the CDR3, the DNA is TGTGCCAGCTCACCAGGCAGGTCAGCCTACGAGCAGTACTTC.

The V call is TRBV7-9, the J call TRBJ2-5; 8 nucleotides align to TRBD2. Germline assignment: CDR1 SEHNR and CDR2 FQNEAQ (reference sequence). V gave up 4 bases and J gave up 2 bases; unmatched junction bases: 12. CDR3 size: 17 residues. The CDR3 sequence: CASSWPGAGGKQETQYF. CDR3 nucleotides: TGTGCCAGCAGCTGGCCCGGGGCGGGAGGCAAACAAGAGACCCAGTACTTC.

This rearrangement joins TRBV6-5 to TRBJ1-6, with TRBD1 identical over 7 bases. The germline V gene has CDR1 MNHEY and CDR2 SVGAGI. V trimming: 3 bases; J trimming: 7 bases; junction bases outside the gene matches: 6. The CDR3 spans 15 residues. The CDR3 protein is CASSYGQGGNSPLHF. The CDR3 region has the DNA TGTGCCAGCAGTTATGGGCAGGGGGGAAATTCACCCCTCCACTTT.

This chain uses TRBV5-1 with TRBJ2-3; weak D call: TRBD1 (6 bases). CDR3 length: 14 amino acids. V was pared by 0 bases and J by 5 bases, with 10 bases between. CDR1 is SGHRS, CDR2 YFSETQ, per germline. The CDR3 region has the DNA TGCGCCAGCAGCTTGGCCGTAGGGGGAGATACGCAGTATTTT. Translated, it gives CASSLAVGGDTQYF.

The chain is built from TRBV6-5 and TRBJ2-3; 10 nucleotides align to TRBD2. This CDR3 comprises 15 residues. CDR1 is MNHEY, CDR2 SVGAGI, per germline. Trimming took 6 bases from V and 3 from J; bases not matched to a gene: 6. DNA of the CDR3: TGTGCCAGCAGACCTAGCGGGAGTACGACAGATACGCAGTATTTT. Translated: CASRPSGSTTDTQYF.

The chain links TRBV29-1 to TRBJ1-2, with D unresolved. This CDR3 has 12 residues. V shed 6 bases and J shed 7 bases, with 15 bases lying between them. Germline CDR1 SQVTM, CDR2 ANQGSEA. CDR3 region: CSVRRPVSGYTF. The CDR3 DNA follows: TGCAGCGTCCGCCGCCCCGTGAGTGGCTACACCTTC.

The chain has TRBV6-6 and TRBJ2-7, with TRBD2 matching 7 bases. The CDR3 is made up of 16 amino acids. V gave up 6 bases and J gave up 1 base; unmatched junction bases: 12. Looked up from germline, CDR1 is MNHNY and CDR2 is SVGAGI (reference sequence). CDR3 residues: CASSQWEGGRSYEQYF. The CDR3 DNA reads TGTGCCAGCAGCCAATGGGAGGGCGGGAGATCCTACGAGCAGTACTTC.

The chain has TRBV7-6 and TRBJ1-2; maybe TRBD1 (6 bases). The V gene's germline CDR1 is SGHVS and CDR2 FNYEAQ. The CDR3 runs to 14 residues. Trimming shortened V by 1 base and J by 7 bases, and 13 bases separated the two germline ends. CDR3 sequence reads: CASSLGGGPSGYTF. CDR3 nucleotide sequence: TGTGCCAGCAGCTTAGGGGGGGGCCCGAGTGGCTACACCTTC.

Worth noting for this clone: The same CDR3 is also encoded by other DNA sequences in this sample. The V gene is TRBV5-1, the J gene TRBJ1-1; D perhaps matches TRBD1 (5 bases). The germline V and J ends were trimmed by 0 bases and 2 bases, with 11 bases remaining between them. Germline V CDR1 and CDR2: SGHRS, YFSETQ. The CDR3 extends over 15 amino acids. The CDR3 loop is CASSLGVGGNTEAFF. In DNA, the CDR3 is TGCGCCAGCAGCTTGGGAGTGGGGGGTAACACTGAAGCTTTCTTT.

The rearrangement uses TRBV6-5 and TRBJ2-5; TRBD1 is a possible D gene (5 bases). The CDR3 is 13 amino acids. V lost 6 bases and J 3 bases, leaving 11 bases between the germline ends. Per germline, CDR1 MNHEY and CDR2 SVGAGI. The CDR3 protein is CASRRGSKETQYF. DNA of the CDR3: TGTGCCAGCAGAAGGGGATCGAAAGAGACCCAGTACTTC.

The J gene is TRBJ2-7, the V gene TRBV29-1; TRBD1 matches at 9 bases. J gave up 3 bases and V 3 bases, and 3 bases lay outside the gene matches. The V gene's germline CDR1 is SQVTM and CDR2 ANQGSEA. CDR3 length: 13 amino acids. The CDR3 region has the DNA TGCAGCGTTGAGTTGGGACAGGGCTACGAGCAGTACTTC. It is translated as CSVELGQGYEQYF.

This clone was recorded a few times. The chain combines TRBV3-1 (or the pseudogene TRBV3-2) with TRBJ2-1; no clear D. The CDR3 has 17 amino acids. CDR1 LGHDT and CDR2 YNNKEL come from the germline V gene (reference sequence). V was cut by 2 bases and J by 5 bases, with 19 bases left in between. As DNA, the CDR3 is TGTGCCAGCAGCCAAAGCCAGACTGGCCTCATCCACAATGAGCAGTTCTTC. Translation: CASSQSQTGLIHNEQFF.

The chain joins TRBV4-2 to TRBJ2-3; 9 nucleotides match TRBD1. Germline V gene lookup returns CDR1 LGHNA and CDR2 YNFKEQ. This CDR3 has 16 amino acids. J was trimmed by 2 bases and V by 1 base; bases with no gene match: 4. This chain's CDR3 is CASSQGQGGLTDTQYF. As DNA, the CDR3 is TGTGCCAGCAGCCAAGGACAGGGGGGTCTCACAGATACGCAGTATTTT.

The chain combines TRBV6-5 with TRBJ2-1; 9 bases map to TRBD1. Germline CDR1 and CDR2: MNHEY and SVGAGI. Unmatched junction bases numbered 3, after V lost 6 bases and J lost 6 bases. The CDR3 contains 13 residues. For the CDR3, the DNA is TGTGCCAGCAGGGGACAGGGTACCAATGAGCAGTTCTTC. Amino acid sequence: CASRGQGTNEQFF.

In this sample, this clone turned up a few times. CDR3 amino acids: CASSPSETNAGNTIYF. CDR3 DNA: TGTGCCAGCTCACCGTCAGAGACAAACGCTGGAAACACCATATATTTT. The gene calls are TRBV18 and TRBJ1-3; D gene uncertain. The CDR3 consists of 16 residues. The ends were cut back, 3 bases at V and 2 bases at J, with 14 bases in the middle. CDR1 is KGHSH and CDR2 is LQKENI in the germline V gene.

The chain couples TRBV4-1 to TRBJ1-1, with D possibly matching TRBD1 (5 bases). From germline, CDR1 is MGHRA and CDR2 YSYEKL. Trimming shortened V by 2 bases and J by 0 bases, and 7 bases separated the two germline ends. CDR3 length equals 14 residues. CDR3 in amino acids: CASSQKGMNTEAFF. The CDR3 region has the DNA TGCGCCAGCAGCCAAAAGGGGATGAACACTGAAGCTTTCTTT.

The gene calls are TRBV27 and TRBJ1-1; a weak D match, TRBD1 (5 bases). The germline V and J ends were trimmed by 2 bases and 5 bases, with 15 bases remaining between them. The CDR3 contains 15 residues. Germline V gene lookup returns CDR1 MNHEY and CDR2 SMNVEV (reference sequence). The CDR3 DNA reads as TGTGCCAGCAGTTTAGGGGCAGGGATAATGACTGAAGCTTTCTTT. Encoded protein: CASSLGAGIMTEAFF.

This chain uses TRBV7-2 with TRBJ2-5; TRBD2 might be the D (7 bases). The germline V gene encodes CDR1 SGHTA and CDR2 FQGNSA. Trimming removed 5 bases at V and 13 bases at J, with 17 bases between. This CDR3 is built from 12 residues. Written as DNA, the CDR3 is TGTGCCAGCAGCCCCCACCCGGGGGGCGGGTACTTC. Protein sequence: CASSPHPGGGYF.

The CDR3, as DNA: TGTGCCATCAGTGAAGGTCAGGCGGGAGAGACCCAGTACTTC. Its translation: CAISEGQAGETQYF. The chain joins TRBV10-3 to TRBJ2-5; tentatively, D is TRBD2 (5 bases). Looked up from germline, CDR1 is ENHRY and CDR2 is SYGVKD. The CDR3 covers 14 residues. The V and J ends lost 3 bases and 4 bases respectively, with 12 bases between them.

The chain carries TRBV12-3 or TRBV12-4 and TRBJ2-1; tentatively, D is TRBD2 (5 bases). Trimming took 11 bases from V and 4 from J, leaving 12 bases between them. The CDR3 covers 12 residues. The CDR3 coding sequence is TGTGCCGCCGGGATAATATACAATGAGCAGTTCTTC. Translation: CAAGIIYNEQFF.

The chain recombines TRBV18 with TRBJ1-2; the D is unclear. Deletions cut 4 bases from V and 4 bases from J, with 10 bases between. Germline loops: CDR1 KGHSH, CDR2 LQKENI. This CDR3 comprises 13 residues. The CDR3 sequence: CASSRDTVYGYTF. The DNA for the CDR3 is TGTGCCAGCTCACGAGACACAGTCTATGGCTACACCTTC.

This chain links TRBV20-1 with TRBJ1-6; D is unresolved. Trimming cost V 3 bases and J 7 bases, with 10 bases left between them. The CDR3 has 13 amino acids. Germline CDR1 and CDR2: DFQATT and SNEGSKA (reference sequence). The CDR3 here is CSASREANSPLHF. The DNA for the CDR3 is TGCAGTGCTAGTCGTGAGGCCAATTCACCCCTCCACTTT.

The chain uses TRBV27 and TRBJ1-2, with 7 bases identical to TRBD1. The CDR3 length is 14 residues. The trim removed 0 bases at V and 8 bases at J, leaving 6 bases unmatched. CDR1 is MNHEY, CDR2 SMNVEV, per germline (reference sequence). CDR3 DNA sequence: TGTGCCAGCAGTTTATCTACAGGGGTGAGCGGCTACACCTTC. As protein: CASSLSTGVSGYTF.

The chain has TRBV7-9 and TRBJ1-5, with a weak D call TRBD1 (5 bases). Trimming cost V 1 base and J 3 bases, with 10 bases left between them. In germline, CDR1 is SEHNR, CDR2 FQNEAQ (reference sequence). This CDR3 has 15 residues. The CDR3 sequence is CASSLDGGDNQPQHF. The CDR3 DNA sequence: TGTGCCAGCAGCTTAGATGGGGGGGACAATCAGCCCCAGCATTTT.

This rearrangement joins TRBV2 to TRBJ1-6; possibly TRBD1 for D (5 bases). The V end lost 2 bases, the J end lost 5 bases, and 19 bases lay between the germline ends. CDR3 length equals 18 residues. The germline CDR1 and CDR2 sequences are SNHLY and FYNNEI. The CDR3 region is CASSEIGQGMGNNSPLHF. As DNA, the CDR3 is TGTGCCAGCAGTGAAATCGGGCAGGGTATGGGGAATAATTCACCCCTCCACTTT.

The chain is built from TRBV5-6 and TRBJ2-3; 11 bases line up with TRBD1. CDR3 length: 16 amino acids. Trimming at V came to 1 base and at J to 4 bases, leaving 5 bases not matched to a gene. Looked up from germline, CDR1 is SGHDT and CDR2 is YYEEEE. The CDR3 nucleotides read TGTGCCAGCAGCTTGCTAGGACAGGGGGCGTCAGATACGCAGTATTTT. Translating gives CASSLLGQGASDTQYF.